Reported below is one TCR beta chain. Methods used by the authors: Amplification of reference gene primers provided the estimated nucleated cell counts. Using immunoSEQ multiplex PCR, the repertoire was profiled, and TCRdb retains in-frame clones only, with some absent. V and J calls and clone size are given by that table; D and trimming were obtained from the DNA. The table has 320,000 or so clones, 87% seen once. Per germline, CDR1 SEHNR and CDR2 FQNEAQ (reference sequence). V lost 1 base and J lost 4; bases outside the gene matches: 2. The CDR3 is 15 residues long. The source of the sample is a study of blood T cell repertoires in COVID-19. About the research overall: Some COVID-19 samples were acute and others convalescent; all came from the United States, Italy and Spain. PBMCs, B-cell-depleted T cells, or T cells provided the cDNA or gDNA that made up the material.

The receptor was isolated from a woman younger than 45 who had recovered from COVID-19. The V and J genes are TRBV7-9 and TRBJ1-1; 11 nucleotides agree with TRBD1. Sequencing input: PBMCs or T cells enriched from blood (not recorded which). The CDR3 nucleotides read TGTGCCAGCAGCTTAGAAGGGACAGGGGGCACTGAAGCTTTCTTT. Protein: CASSLEGTGGTEAFF.